Below, 11 T cell receptor beta chains from the same sample are listed, as sequenced in a study of human T cells and chemical hapten exposure. Using its own MiXCR run on the RACE reads, TCRdb lists one record per CDR3 protein. The data contain approximately 97,000 distinct CDR3 sequences, over 9.5% of them singletons. Time point meaning: patch test 2, 6 weeks after DPC sensitization. Stated treatment: therapeutic diphenylcyclopropenone sensitization with weekly scalp DPC. Sample: whole blood, taken in connection with sensitization to the hapten diphenylcyclopropenone (DPC). These receptors came from a middle-aged woman with alopecia areata. Some clones in this sample may be carry-over from other donors' samples.

V usage is TRBV7-6 and J usage is TRBJ2-7; D might be TRBD2 (6 bases). Between the trimmed V and J ends, which lost 1 base and 2 bases, there was a span of 18 bases. The CDR3 runs to 17 residues. Germline V gene data show CDR1 as SGHVS and CDR2 as FNYEAQ. The CDR3 nucleotides are TGTGCCAGCAGCTTAGTAGCCGGGAGCACACAGACCTACGAGCAGTACTTC. Amino acids: CASSLVAGSTQTYEQYF.

The V gene is TRBV3-1, the J gene TRBJ2-7; D is undetermined. This CDR3 comprises 11 residues. Germline lookup yields CDR1 LGHDT and CDR2 YNNKEL (reference sequence). V gave up 2 bases and J gave up 9 bases, with 8 bases separating them. CDR3 in DNA: TGTGCCAGCAGCCAATCGGCTCGGCAGTACTTC. It codes for CASSQSARQYF.

This clonotype was seen a handful of times. The chain is built from TRBV6-2 or TRBV6-3 and TRBJ1-1; no clear D. The CDR3 is 13 amino acids. CDR1 is MNHEY and CDR2 is SVGEGT in the germline V gene. V lost 4 bases, J lost 4 bases, and 10 bases lay in between. The CDR3 reads CASSFFLPTEAFF. The CDR3 DNA sequence: TGTGCCAGCAGTTTCTTCCTGCCCACTGAAGCTTTCTTT.

This clonotype was detected only a few times. The rearrangement joins TRBV28 to TRBJ2-5, with D hard to call. V gave up 7 bases and J gave up 4 bases, with 13 bases separating them. CDR3 size: 13 residues. The germline gives CDR1 MDHEN, CDR2 SYDVKM. The chain's CDR3 is CASNPPRTETQYF. In DNA, the CDR3 is TGTGCCAGCAATCCCCCCCGCACAGAGACCCAGTACTTC.

This clonotype was counted between two and nine times. This chain links TRBV4-2 with TRBJ2-5, with 12 bases matching TRBD2. This CDR3 is built from 15 residues. The germline gives CDR1 LGHNA, CDR2 YNFKEQ. With 6 bases clipped from V and 2 bases from J, the junction kept 4 bases outside the gene matches. The CDR3 is CASRATSGGQETQYF. For the CDR3, the DNA is TGTGCCAGCAGGGCGACTAGCGGGGGACAAGAGACCCAGTACTTC.

This clonotype was found many times. The rearrangement links TRBV4-3 to TRBJ2-1; 8 bases align to TRBD2. Trimming took 4 bases from V and 10 from J; bases not matched to a gene: 15. CDR1 is LGHNA and CDR2 is YSLEER in the germline V gene. There are 16 residues in the CDR3. Here the CDR3 DNA reads TGCGCCAGCAGCCGCGTAGGACTAGCTAATACACAAGAGCAGTTCTTC. Translated, it gives CASSRVGLANTQEQFF.

This clonotype was observed at least ten times. This chain connects TRBV7-9 to TRBJ2-3; D is perhaps TRBD1 or TRBD2 (5 bases each). The CDR3 is 17 amino acids. Per the germline V gene, CDR1 is SEHNR and CDR2 is FQNEAQ (reference sequence). V lost 1 base and J lost 0, with 14 bases in between. The CDR3 is CASSLGRKQASTDTQYF. The CDR3 coding sequence is TGTGCCAGCAGCTTAGGGAGGAAACAGGCTAGCACAGATACGCAGTATTTT.

At least ten counts were recorded for this clonotype. The rearrangement uses TRBV19 and TRBJ1-4, with D unresolved. With 9 bases removed from V and 4 bases from J, the gap between germline ends came to 3 bases. The V gene's germline CDR1 is LNHDA and CDR2 SQIVND (reference sequence). The CDR3 is 10 amino acids. The CDR3, as DNA: TGTGCCAGGCTTAATGAAAAACTGTTTTTT. Amino acids: CARLNEKLFF.

This clonotype came up many times. The chain links TRBV19 to TRBJ2-2; the match to TRBD1 covers 12 bases. The junction had 12 bases not matched to a gene; V was cut back by 4 bases and J by 3 bases. The V gene's germline CDR1 is LNHDA and CDR2 SQIVND (reference sequence). This CDR3 is built from 19 residues. Here the CDR3 DNA reads TGTGCCAGTAGTAGGGGACAGGGGGCGCCCGGAGTAGACACCGGGGAGCTGTTTTTT. The encoded protein is CASSRGQGAPGVDTGELFF.

At least ten counts were recorded for this clonotype. The chain links TRBV12-3 or TRBV12-4 to TRBJ1-1, with no clear D. V was cut by 6 bases and J by 0 bases, with 2 bases left in between. The length of the CDR3 is 11 residues. The CDR3 protein is CASRVNTEAFF. In nucleotides, the CDR3 is TGTGCCAGCAGGGTGAACACTGAAGCTTTCTTT.

This clonotype occurred many times. This rearrangement joins TRBV25-1 to TRBJ2-5; 11 bases line up with TRBD1. The CDR3 has 15 amino acids. CDR1 and CDR2 from the germline V gene are MGHDK and SYGVNS. V trimming: 8 bases; J trimming: 3 bases; junction bases outside the gene matches: 8. In DNA form, the CDR3 reads TGTGCCAGCCTGGATCCGGGACAGGGGGAAGAGACCCAGTACTTC. Protein product: CASLDPGQGEETQYF.